This TCR beta chain was sequenced during a study of cytomegalovirus exposure and HLA in healthy donors. Points on this clone: Antigen: not known.

The primer mix had 60 Vbeta and 13 Jbeta primers. Repertoires were generated with immunoSEQ multiplex PCR, while TCRdb's copy carries only in-frame clones and drops some. Of some 180,000 clones listed, 12% are singletons. Study-wide points: Investigators reported 150 to 200 TCR beta chains as tied to cytomegalovirus. The authors excluded some V segments, including TRBV6-2 and TRBV6-3, as indistinguishable.

The CDR3 has 15 amino acids. CDR1 and CDR2 (germline): SGHKS, YYEKEE (reference sequence). The trim removed 4 bases at V and 3 bases at J, leaving 10 bases unmatched. These donors, healthy bone marrow donors, were studied. This sequence originates from a man over 45 in good health and CMV-seropositive. Sequenced: PBMCs. The chain uses TRBV5-5 and TRBJ2-7; TRBD1 matches at 7 bases. CDR3 protein: CASSESGQAIYEQYF. The CDR3 DNA reads as TGTGCCAGCAGCGAGTCCGGACAGGCAATCTACGAGCAGTACTTC.